Detailed here is one TCR beta chain. Its antigen is not identified. This sample is part of a study of T cell responses to AZD1222 COVID-19 vaccine. Per germline, CDR1 SGHDT and CDR2 YYEEEE. The V and J ends lost 0 bases and 2 bases, in that order; junction bases with no gene match: 10. This CDR3 is built from 19 residues. Clones were read by immunoSEQ multiplex PCR, and TCRdb kept only the in-frame ones, dropping some. The table includes approximately 170,000 clones, 87% detected once. Pooled samples include second doses given at about 4 or 12 weeks. General study results and limits: Repertoires were collected only later (after the peak T cell response had occurred). Donor demographics were predominantly white British with a female majority; clonal diversity may be underestimated. Dominant CD4 TCR responses targeted spike regions 160-218 and 743-854.

The V and J genes are TRBV5-6 and TRBJ2-6, with TRBD1 matching over 8 bases. The material sequenced was peripheral blood, taken 28 days after the second AZD1222 dose. The source is an adult who received the AZD1222 COVID-19 vaccine. In nucleotides, the CDR3 is TGTGCCAGCAGCTTGGGGGCAGGGGGCGGGTCAGCTGGGGCCAACGTCCTGACTTTC. Its translation is CASSLGAGGGSAGANVLTF.